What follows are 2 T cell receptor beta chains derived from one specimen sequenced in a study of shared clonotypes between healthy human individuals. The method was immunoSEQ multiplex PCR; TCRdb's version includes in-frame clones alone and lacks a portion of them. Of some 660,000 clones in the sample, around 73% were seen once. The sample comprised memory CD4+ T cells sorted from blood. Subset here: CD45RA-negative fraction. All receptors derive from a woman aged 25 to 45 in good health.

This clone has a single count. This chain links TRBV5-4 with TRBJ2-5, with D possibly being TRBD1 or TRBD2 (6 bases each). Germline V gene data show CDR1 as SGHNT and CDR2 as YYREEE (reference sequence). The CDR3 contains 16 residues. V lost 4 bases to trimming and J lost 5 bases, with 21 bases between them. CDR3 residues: CASSPPAFGGAETQYF. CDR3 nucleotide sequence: TGTGCCAGCAGCCCCCCCGCGTTCGGGGGCGCGGAGACCCAGTACTTC.

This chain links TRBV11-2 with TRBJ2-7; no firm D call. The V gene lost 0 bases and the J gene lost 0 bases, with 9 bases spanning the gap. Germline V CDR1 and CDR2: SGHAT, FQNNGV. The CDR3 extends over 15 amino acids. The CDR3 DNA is TGTGCCAGCAGCTTAGATCCCCTGAGCTCCTACGAGCAGTACTTC. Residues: CASSLDPLSSYEQYF. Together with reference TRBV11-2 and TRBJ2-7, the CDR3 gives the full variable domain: EAGVAQSPRYKIIEKRQSVAFWCNPISGHATLYWYQQILGQGPKLLIQFQNNGVVDDSQLPKDRFSAERLKGVDSTLKIQPAKLEDSAVYLCASSLDPLSSYEQYFGPGTRLTVT.